Listed below are T cell receptor beta chains from one sample, sequenced in a study of cytomegalovirus exposure and HLA in healthy donors. Method: immunoSEQ multiplex PCR; TCRdb's copy keeps in-frame clones and lacks some. In the table there are about 130,000 clones, approximately 78% of which are singletons. Sequencing used PBMCs. All receptors derive from a middle-aged woman in good health and CMV-seropositive. The CDR3 runs from the conserved cysteine through the conserved F or W. The D gene is left open where the match is weak.

>TRBJ1-4|TRBD1|TRBV5-4
CASSSSGGLGEKLFF
>TRBJ1-2|NA|TRBV5-1
CASSLVTGSNYGYTF
>TRBJ2-7|TRBD1|TRBV9
CASSEGTGVTYEQYF
>TRBJ1-4|TRBD1|TRBV28
CASIPTGTGNEKLFF
>TRBJ2-7|NA|TRBV10-1
CASSEGSSTSYEQYF
>TRBJ2-7|NA|TRBV11-2
CASTFVSSSYEQYF
>TRBJ2-2|TRBD2|TRBV28
CASSLTPRGGRDGELFF
>TRBJ2-1|NA|TRBV7-3
CASSLLEGGQNEQFF
>TRBJ1-2|TRBD1|TRBV9
CASSGSPRTGTYGYTF
>TRBJ1-5|NA|TRBV6-1
CASSENRVISGAQHF
>TRBJ2-7|TRBD1|TRBV27
CASSPSTGYEQYF
>TRBJ1-5|TRBD1|TRBV28
CASNLATGSQPQHF
>TRBJ2-3|NA|TRBV14
CASSQDYGGGVTDTQYF
>TRBJ2-5|TRBD2|TRBV9
CASSVGAGGPIGETQYF
>TRBJ2-7|NA|TRBV4-3
CASSHSRTGSSYEQYF
>TRBJ2-1|NA|TRBV6-6
CASNFRDEQFF
>TRBJ2-2|TRBD1|TRBV5-1
CASSLQGGRGELFF
>TRBJ2-5|TRBD1|TRBV5-4
CASSLRQGAGETQYF
>TRBJ2-2|NA|TRBV6-1
CASRKSGTGELFF
>TRBJ1-6|TRBD1|TRBV6-1
CASEKTGERSPLHF
>TRBJ2-7|TRBD2|TRBV9
CASNPSGTWDYEQYF
>TRBJ1-2|NA|TRBV7-3
CASSPDGTNYGYTF
>TRBJ2-1|NA|TRBV19
CASSIFESEQFF
>TRBJ2-3|TRBD2|TRBV27
CASSLWTSGGDTQYF
>TRBJ2-3|TRBD2|TRBV6-4
CASSVVAGVSHTQYF
>TRBJ1-5|NA|TRBV21-1
CASSKRTVSNQPQHF
>TRBJ1-1|TRBD1|TRBV10-1
CATGDRERDTEAFF
>TRBJ2-5|NA|TRBV18
CASSPLGAGYQETQYF
>TRBJ1-1|NA|TRBV5-6
CASSIRHLNTEAFF
>TRBJ2-2|NA|TRBV29-1
CSGEQGSGELFF
>TRBJ1-5|NA|TRBV15
CATSRDFDMGNQPQHF
>TRBJ1-6|TRBD1|TRBV28
CASSQTGDNSPLHF